This TCR beta chain was obtained from a study of blood T cell repertoires in COVID-19. Turning to the study itself: PBMCs, B-cell-depleted T cells, or T cells provided the cDNA or gDNA that made up the material.

CDR3 length: 14 residues. The germline V gene encodes CDR1 MNHNY and CDR2 SVGAGI (reference sequence). V shed 5 bases and J shed 5 bases, with 13 bases lying between them. As originally analysed: Reference gene primers were amplified, and this amplification served to estimate nucleated cell counts. Assay used: immunoSEQ multiplex PCR; TCRdb lists only in-frame clones, some missing. The DNA gave D and trimming, while V, J and clone size come from that table. The sample records 300,000 or so clones, roughly 87% being singletons. The receptor was derived from a man aged 50 to 59 with active or convalescent COVID-19. The V and J genes are TRBV6-6 and TRBJ2-1; D possibly corresponds to TRBD1 (6 bases). Source material: peripheral blood. The CDR3 spells CASSVNRANNEQFF. CDR3 bases: TGTGCCAGCAGTGTGAACAGGGCAAACAATGAGCAGTTCTTC.